This T cell receptor beta chain comes out of a study of CD8+ T cells in alopecia areata. Study-level information: Tofacitinib administration persisted for 6 to 18 months, succeeded by 6 months off drug. Points from the study as a whole: On tofacitinib, scalp clonality and expanded CD8+ clones among top 100 fell significantly. Compared with mice, patients displayed less clear TCR sharing, possibly for HLA-related reasons. Many expanded lesional clones persisted in scalp and blood during tofacitinib treatment.

The germline CDR1 and CDR2 sequences are MDHEN and SYDVKM. The CDR3 runs to 15 residues. V shed 6 bases and J 6 bases; nucleotides not matched to a gene: 6. As the sequencing template, cDNA was produced by extracting RNA and reverse transcribing it. Libraries were prepared by immunoSEQ multiplex PCR; TCRdb keeps only in-frame clonotypes and omits some of them. The sample lists roughly 230,000 clones, less than 50% occurring once. About this clone itself: Antigen unknown.

Indicated treatment: oral pan-JAK inhibitor, 5-10 mg twice daily. The input for sequencing was CD4+ T cells sorted from blood, taken at approximately week 37, from a patient treated with tofacitinib. The TCR sequence derives from a human donor with alopecia areata. The chain links TRBV28 to TRBJ2-1, with 12 bases matching TRBD2. The CDR3 DNA is TGTGCCAGCAGCATGACTAGCGGGAGCTTCAATGAGCAGTTCTTC. Translated, it gives CASSMTSGSFNEQFF. Together with reference TRBV28 and TRBJ2-1, the CDR3 gives the full variable domain: DVKVTQSSRYLVKRTGEKVFLECVQDMDHENMFWYRQDPGLGLRLIYFSYDVKMKEKGDIPEGYSVSREKKERFSLILESASTNQTSMYLCASSMTSGSFNEQFFGPGTRLTVL.